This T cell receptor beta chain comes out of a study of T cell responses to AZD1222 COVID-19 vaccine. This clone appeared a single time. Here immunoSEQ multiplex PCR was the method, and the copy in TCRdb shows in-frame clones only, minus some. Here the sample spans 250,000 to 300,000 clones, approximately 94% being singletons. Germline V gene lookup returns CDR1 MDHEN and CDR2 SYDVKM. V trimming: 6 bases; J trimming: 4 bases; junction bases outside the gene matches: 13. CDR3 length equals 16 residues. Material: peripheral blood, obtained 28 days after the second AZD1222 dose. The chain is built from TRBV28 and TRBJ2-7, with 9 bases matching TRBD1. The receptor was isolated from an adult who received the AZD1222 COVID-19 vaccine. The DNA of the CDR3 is TGTGCCAGCAGCCCCGGTTTGTGGACAGGGGAATACGAGCAGTACTTC. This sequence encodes CASSPGLWTGEYEQYF.